Presented here are 4 T cell receptor beta chains from one specimen sequenced in a study of regulatory T cells in long-lasting Graves disease. Regarding time point: newly diagnosed GD, antithyroid drugs for less than 3 months. PBMCs provided the RNA from which the TCR library was made. TCR beta libraries were built with iRepertoire HTBI primers and Arm-PCR of CDR3 regions. TCRdb redid the calling of the multiplex PCR reads with MiXCR, one entry per CDR3 protein. The sample has a few hundred thousand distinct CDR3 sequences, approximately 20% seen once. This specimen was peripheral blood mononuclear cells (PBMCs), taken at new diagnosis, from a patient treated with antithyroid drugs. These receptor sequences come from a female donor with Graves disease.

The sample holds one count of this clonotype. This sequence joins TRBV20-1 and TRBJ2-3; TRBD2 matches at 11 bases. The V gene's germline CDR1 is DFQATT and CDR2 SNEGSKA (reference sequence). There are 18 residues in the CDR3. Trimming cost V 5 bases and J 4 bases; bases outside gene matches: 17. For the CDR3, the DNA is TGCAGTGCTGAAGACGGACTAGCGGGCGGGGTAACGGCAGATACGCAGTATTTT. Translation: CSAEDGLAGGVTADTQYF.

A note on this clonotype: A far more abundant clone sits one base away, making this likely a read error. The CDR3 is CASGQTDREGEQFF. In nucleotides, the CDR3 is TGTGCCAGCGGACAGACGGACAGGGAAGGCGAGCAGTTCTTC. V is TRBV2 and J is TRBJ2-1, with 8 bases matching TRBD1. Germline values: CDR1 SNHLY, CDR2 FYNNEI. The V and J ends lost 8 bases and 10 bases, in that order; junction bases with no gene match: 13. CDR3 length equals 14 residues.

A remark on this clonotype: A read error may explain this, as a much larger clone is one base away. J is TRBJ2-2 and V is TRBV11-1, with D maybe TRBD1 (6 bases). The CDR3 has 15 amino acids. Looked up from germline, CDR1 is SGHAT and CDR2 is FQDESV (reference sequence). CDR3: CAGSAWTENTGELFF. CDR3 nucleotides: TGTGCCGGCAGCGCCTGGACAGAGAACACCGGGGAGCTGTTTTTT.

This clonotype has a count of ten or more. The chain joins TRBV29-1 to TRBJ1-1, with unresolved D. Per the germline V gene, CDR1 is SQVTM and CDR2 is ANQGSEA. V was trimmed by 5 bases and J by 1 base, leaving 8 bases between them. This CDR3 is built from 12 residues. CDR3 nucleotides: TGCAGCGTTAAACTGCCGAACACTGAAGCTTTCTTT. Translated: CSVKLPNTEAFF.